A single sample is the source of the 3 T cell receptor beta chains below, sequenced in a study of response to subunit inactivated influenza vaccine. TCRdb recomputed calls from the RT-PCR reads with MiXCR, one row per CDR3 protein. The sample has a few hundred thousand distinct CDR3 sequences; approximately 20% are singletons. The specimen was PBMCs from blood, collected less than 22 months after vaccination. The receptors here all came from a man aged 45-69 years who received an inactivated influenza vaccine.

This clonotype was found a few times. The chain is built from TRBV19 and TRBJ2-7, with 7 positions matching TRBD2. This CDR3 has 14 amino acids. With V trimmed by 5 bases and J by 2 bases, 6 bases remained unmatched. The germline gives CDR1 LNHDA, CDR2 SQIVND (reference sequence). CDR3 sequence: CASSPRDYAYEQYF. CDR3 nucleotide sequence: TGTGCCAGTAGTCCTCGGGACTATGCCTACGAGCAGTACTTC.

V gene TRBV6-2 or TRBV6-3 combines with J gene TRBJ1-1; 8 positions match TRBD1. Unmatched junction bases numbered 6, after V lost 4 bases and J lost 5 bases. The CDR3 contains 14 residues. Germline CDR1 is MNHEY and CDR2 is SVGEGT. CDR3 coding DNA: TGTGCCAGCAGTTCCCGACAGGGGAGGACTGAAGCTTTCTTT. Translation gives CASSSRQGRTEAFF.

The chain combines TRBV5-5 with TRBJ1-4, with a possible D match to TRBD1 (5 bases). The CDR3 is 14 residues long. CDR1 is SGHKS and CDR2 is YYEKEE in the germline V gene (reference sequence). V was shortened by 4 bases and J by 4 bases, with 11 bases between the two germline ends. DNA for the CDR3: TGTGCCAGCAGCCGGGGCAGGGATAATGAAAAACTGTTTTTT. Its translation is CASSRGRDNEKLFF.